Following are 6 T cell receptor beta chains from one sample sequenced in a study of blood T cell repertoires in COVID-19. Sequencing was performed with immunoSEQ multiplex PCR; in TCRdb, only in-frame clones are kept and a portion is missing. The sample shows around 230,000 clones, 87% of them seen only once. The sequenced sample was peripheral blood. These receptors were taken from a man in his sixties who had recovered from COVID-19.

The J gene is TRBJ2-7, the V gene TRBV5-1, with TRBD1 matching over 10 bases. The CDR3 length is 20 residues. Germline CDR1 SGHRS, CDR2 YFSETQ. Trimming took 7 bases from V and 3 from J; bases not matched to a gene: 25. CDR3 coding DNA: TGCGCCAGCGGTCCTAGAGCCACGACGGTAGGGGACAGGGGATTCTACGAGCAGTACTTC. This translates into CASGPRATTVGDRGFYEQYF.

The chain employs TRBV5-1 and TRBJ1-2; D is perhaps TRBD1 (5 bases). From germline, CDR1 is SGHRS and CDR2 YFSETQ. Trimming left V 1 base short and J 4 bases short, with 14 bases between. CDR3 size: 15 residues. CDR3 DNA sequence: TGCGCCAGCAGCTTGTTAGGGGAATTAGGCTATGGCTACACCTTC. This sequence encodes CASSLLGELGYGYTF.

The genes are TRBV28 and TRBJ2-7; possibly TRBD1 for D (6 bases). CDR3 length: 16 residues. The germline V and J ends were trimmed by 4 bases and 2 bases, with 18 bases remaining between them. Germline V gene data show CDR1 as MDHEN and CDR2 as SYDVKM. Here the CDR3 DNA reads TGTGCCAGCAGTTCCCCAACGCCGGGACACCCCTACGAGCAGTACGTC. Translating it yields CASSSPTPGHPYEQYV.

This chain links TRBV27 with TRBJ2-1, with TRBD2 matching 13 bases. Trimming took 6 bases from V and 3 from J; bases not matched to a gene: 8. CDR3 length equals 17 residues. Germline V gene lookup returns CDR1 MNHEY and CDR2 SMNVEV (reference sequence). As DNA, the CDR3 is TGTGCCAGCAGCCCCCAACTAGCGGGGGGGAACTACAATGAGCAGTTCTTC. Amino acid sequence: CASSPQLAGGNYNEQFF.

The V call is TRBV15, the J call TRBJ1-4; 7 nucleotides align to TRBD1. J lost 8 bases, V lost 4 bases, and 13 bases had no gene match. Germline V gene lookup returns CDR1 LNHNV and CDR2 YYDKDF (reference sequence). This CDR3 is 16 amino acids long. Written as DNA, the CDR3 is TGTGCCACCAGCACATTGGGACAGACTTTTAGGGAAAAACTGTTTTTT. Translated, it gives CATSTLGQTFREKLFF.

The genes are TRBV10-1 and TRBJ2-7, with 7 positions matching TRBD2. This CDR3 has 13 residues. Unmatched junction bases numbered 5, after V lost 2 bases and J lost 7 bases. Germline V gives CDR1 WNHNN, CDR2 SYGVQD (reference sequence). The CDR3 nucleotides are TGCGCCAGCAGTGAGAACCTGGGAGGGGAGCAGTACGTC. Its translation: CASSENLGGEQYV.